This T cell receptor (beta chain) was captured in a study of T cells expressing NK-cell markers. Turning to this clonotype: Its cognate antigen is unknown.

Germline CDR1 and CDR2: MDHEN and SYDVKM. This CDR3 is 16 amino acids long. TCRdb reprocessed the 5' RACE reads; each CDR3 protein has one entry and no DNA is given. The sample has about 460,000 distinct CDR3 sequences. Notes on the study in general: In five or six donors, dominant NKG2C+ clonotypes were roughly 1.0-7.5% of CD8+ T cells.

The sequence derives from a woman aged 45 to 65 in good health. Sequencing was carried out using blood T cells: a sorted CD56 or NKG2C T cell subset, CD4+ or CD8+ T cells, or bulk PBMC T cells (not recorded which). The chain combines TRBV28 with TRBJ2-1; TCRdb's assignment of TRBD1 cannot be checked, as there is no DNA. Here the CDR3 reads CASSSPGSRARREQFF.